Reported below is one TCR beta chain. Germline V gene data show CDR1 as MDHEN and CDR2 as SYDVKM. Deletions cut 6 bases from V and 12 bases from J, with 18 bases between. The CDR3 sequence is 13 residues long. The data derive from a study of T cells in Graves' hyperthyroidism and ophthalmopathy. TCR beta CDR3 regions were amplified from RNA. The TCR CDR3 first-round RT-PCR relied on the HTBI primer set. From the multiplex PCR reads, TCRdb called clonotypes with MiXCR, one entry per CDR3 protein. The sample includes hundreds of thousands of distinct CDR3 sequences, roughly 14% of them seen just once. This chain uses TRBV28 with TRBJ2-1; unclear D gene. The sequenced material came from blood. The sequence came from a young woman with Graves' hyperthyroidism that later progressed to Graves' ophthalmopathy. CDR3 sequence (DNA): TGTGCCAGCAGCCCCCGCGTCCTGGAAGGGCAGTTCTTC. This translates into CASSPRVLEGQFF.